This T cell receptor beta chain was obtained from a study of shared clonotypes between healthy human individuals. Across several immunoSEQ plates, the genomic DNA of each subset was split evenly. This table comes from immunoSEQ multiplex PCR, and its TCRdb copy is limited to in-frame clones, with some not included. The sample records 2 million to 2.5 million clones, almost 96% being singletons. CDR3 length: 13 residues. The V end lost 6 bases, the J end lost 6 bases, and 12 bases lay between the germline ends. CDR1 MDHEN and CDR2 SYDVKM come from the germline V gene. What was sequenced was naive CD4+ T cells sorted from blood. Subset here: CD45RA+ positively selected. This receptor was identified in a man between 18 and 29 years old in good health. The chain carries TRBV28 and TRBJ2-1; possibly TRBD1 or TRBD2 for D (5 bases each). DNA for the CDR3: TGTGCCAGCAGCCGGGACGCAAGCAATGAGCAGTTCTTC. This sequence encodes CASSRDASNEQFF. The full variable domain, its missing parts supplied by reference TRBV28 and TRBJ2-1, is DVKVTQSSRYLVKRTGEKVFLECVQDMDHENMFWYRQDPGLGLRLIYFSYDVKMKEKGDIPEGYSVSREKKERFSLILESASTNQTSMYLCASSRDASNEQFFGPGTRLTVL.